Below, 11 T cell receptor delta chains from the same sample are listed, as sequenced in a study of delta chain sequences of gamma delta T cells. TCRdb reprocessed the 5' RACE reads through CATT. The sample holds around 2,600 delta-chain clones; about 5.9% are singletons and the top ten take approximately 49%. Sequencing was done on a sample of either unsorted cells or a sorted T cell fraction (not recorded which). All receptors derive from a human donor in good health.

A note on this clone: The protein that TCRdb holds for this DNA derives from a much larger clone and differs from the translated DNA at residue 7, which likely indicates a read error; the protein shown here is translated from the DNA. This chain uses TRDV2 with TRDJ1; D is ambiguous. The ends were cut back, 0 bases at V and 3 bases at J, with 19 bases in the middle. The CDR3 is made up of 17 amino acids. Germline CDR1 reads GEAIGNYY; CDR2 reads EKD. DNA of the CDR3: TGTGCCTGTGACACCGTATCTATGTACAGCCCATCCGATAAACTCATCTTT. Its protein product is CACDTVSMYSPSDKLIF.

This clone was seen at least ten times. The chain combines TRDV2 with TRDJ1, with 8 bases lining up with TRDD3. Germline V lookup: CDR1 GEAIGNYY, CDR2 EKD. V lost 3 bases and J lost 0; bases outside the gene matches: 5. This CDR3 spans 15 amino acids. The CDR3 DNA sequence: TGTGCCTGTGACCCGGTTGGGGGATACACCGATAAACTCATCTTT. It codes for CACDPVGGYTDKLIF.

On this clone: A far larger clone lies a single base away; this is likely a read error. No V gene was called, though TRDJ1 was called as the J gene; the DNA was not compared with TRDD3, the D call given in the table. CDR3 length: 35 residues. The CDR3 nucleotides are TGTTCAGTTCAACACGACAATAAAACTGTGCACTCCACTGACTTTGAAGTGAACACAGATTCTACAGATCACGTAAAACCAAAGGAGGACGATAAACTCATCTTT. It is translated as CSVQHDNKTVHSTDFEVNTDSTDHVKPKEDDKLIF.

This clone was seen only a few times. The protein that TCRdb holds for this DNA derives from a much larger clone and differs from the translated DNA at residue 3, which likely indicates a read error; the protein shown here is translated from the DNA. The CDR3 region has the DNA TGTGCCTATGACCCTCTTTTACTGGGGGACACCGATAAACTCATCTTT. It is translated as CAYDPLLLGDTDKLIF. This chain uses TRDV2 with TRDJ1, with TRDD3 matching 8 bases. This CDR3 has 16 residues. CDR1 is GEAIGNYY, CDR2 EKD, per germline.

Sample share makes this clone medium-sized (0.01 to 0.1%). V gene TRDV2 combines with J gene TRDJ1; 13 bases are a match to TRDD3. CDR1 is GEAIGNYY and CDR2 is EKD in the germline V gene. The CDR3 runs to 17 residues. Unmatched junction bases numbered 6, after V lost 2 bases and J lost 1 base. DNA for the CDR3: TGTGCCTGTGACAGTTTACTGGGGGATACGCCCACCGATAAACTCATCTTT. Translated: CACDSLLGDTPTDKLIF.

This clone is medium-sized within its sample. The V and J genes are TRDV2 and TRDJ3; TRDD3 agrees at 10 bases. J was trimmed by 0 bases and V by 0 bases; bases with no gene match: 1. Germline assignment: CDR1 GEAIGNYY and CDR2 EKD. The CDR3 totals 18 residues. DNA for the CDR3: TGTGCCTGTGACACCGCTGGGGGATACTCCTGGGACACCCGACAGATGTTTTTC. Protein sequence: CACDTAGGYSWDTRQMFF.

This clone is labeled as medium-sized. V usage is TRDV2 and J usage is TRDJ1; 10 positions match TRDD3. This CDR3 spans 15 amino acids. With 3 bases clipped from V and 8 bases from J, the junction kept 11 bases outside the gene matches. The germline CDR1 and CDR2 sequences are GEAIGNYY and EKD. Written as DNA, the CDR3 is TGTGCCTGTGACGCTGTGGGAACTGGGGGATCAAAACTCATCTTT. This gives the protein CACDAVGTGGSKLIF.

This clone is deemed medium-sized. Other nucleotide sequences from this sample produce the same CDR3. The rearrangement joins TRDV1 to TRDJ2, with 9 bases lining up with TRDD3. Trimming cost V 3 bases and J 0 bases; bases outside gene matches: 8. CDR3 length: 18 residues. Germline lookup yields CDR1 TSWWSYY and CDR2 QGS. Here the CDR3 DNA reads TGTGCTCTTGGGGACGCTGCTGGGGGATCCGCTTTGACAGCACAACTCTTCTTT. Its translation is CALGDAAGGSALTAQLFF.

This clone is medium-sized by share. The chain carries TRDV2 and TRDJ1; 10 nucleotides match TRDD3. The CDR3 loop spans 15 amino acids. Germline V lookup: CDR1 GEAIGNYY, CDR2 EKD. The V segment lost 0 bases and the J segment 4 bases; nucleotides outside the gene matches: 4. Here the CDR3 reads CACDTLGDRSDKLIF. DNA for the CDR3: TGTGCCTGTGACACCCTGGGGGATAGAAGCGATAAACTCATCTTT.

This clone rates as medium-sized. No V gene was called here, but the J gene is TRDJ1. The CDR3 sequence is 11 residues long. CDR3 nucleotides: TGTGCCTCCGACCTCACCGATAAACTCATCTTT. Its translation is CASDLTDKLIF.

This clone appeared a few times. The protein TCRdb lists belongs to a much larger clone and differs from this DNA's translation at residue 13, which points to a read error; the protein shown is made from the DNA. This sequence joins TRDV1 and TRDJ1; 10 bases align to TRDD3. Germline-derived CDR1 and CDR2 are TSWWSYY and QGS. Losses at the gene ends were 5 bases for V and 4 bases for J; bases not matched to a gene: 31. This CDR3 has 23 amino acids. CDR3 protein: CALGTTSYSYWGMRWSGGDKLIF. The CDR3 DNA reads TGTGCTCTTGGGACTACTTCCTATTCATACTGGGGGATGCGCTGGAGTGGGGGCGATAAACTCATCTTT.